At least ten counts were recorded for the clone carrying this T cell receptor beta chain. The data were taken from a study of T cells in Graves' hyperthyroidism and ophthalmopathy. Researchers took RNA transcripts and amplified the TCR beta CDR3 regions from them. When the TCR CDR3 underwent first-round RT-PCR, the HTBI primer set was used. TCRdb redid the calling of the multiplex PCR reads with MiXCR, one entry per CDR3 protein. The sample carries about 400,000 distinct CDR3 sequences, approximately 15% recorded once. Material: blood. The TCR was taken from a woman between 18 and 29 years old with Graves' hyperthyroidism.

CDR3 nucleotide sequence: TGTGCCAGCCGGTGGACCGGCAGGCAGTACTTC. This gives the protein CASRWTGRQYF. The chain has TRBV2 and TRBJ2-7; no firm D call. The V end was cut by 8 bases, the J end by 9 bases, with 14 bases between. Per germline, CDR1 SNHLY and CDR2 FYNNEI. The CDR3 runs to 11 residues.